A selection of T cell receptor beta chains follows, all from one sample in a study of blood T cell repertoires in COVID-19. Sequenced by immunoSEQ multiplex PCR; TCRdb stores in-frame clones only, minus some. The sample holds around 250,000 clones; 86% are singletons and the top ten take roughly 6.2%. Source material: peripheral blood. Receptors originate from a woman over 75 with COVID-19, enrolled during active disease. Each CDR3 is given with its conserved first and last residue. The D gene is left open where the match is weak. Rows may omit the clone size; those that give it use once, few, many or a size class.

TRBV7-2	NA	NA	TRBJ1-1	15	CASNNRREGRPEAFF	TGTGCCAGCAACAATAGGAGGGAGGGGCGACCTGAAGCTTTCTTT
TRBV3-1/TRBV3-2	NA	NA	TRBJ1-1	17	CASSQERENRKNTEAFF	TGTGCCAGCAGCCAAGAAAGAGAAAACAGAAAGAACACTGAAGCTTTCTTT
TRBV5-1	NA	NA	TRBJ2-3	16	CASSHGGIASTDTQYF	TGCGCCAGCAGCCACGGAGGGATAGCGAGCACAGATACGCAGTATTTT
TRBV24-1	NA	NA	TRBJ2-3	14	CATSRTGGADTQYF	TGTGCCACCAGTCGAACAGGGGGGGCAGATACGCAGTATTTT
TRBV18	TRBD1	NA	TRBJ1-1	16	CASSSGQGGMNTEAFF	TGTGCCAGCTCATCGGGACAGGGAGGTATGAACACTGAAGCTTTCTTT
TRBV14	NA	once	TRBJ1-4	16	CASSQDGSSYHEKLFF	TGTGCCAGCAGCCAAGATGGGAGCAGTTATCATGAAAAACTGTTTTTT
TRBV3-1/TRBV3-2	NA	once	TRBJ2-3	13	CASSQEAGDTQYF	TGTGCCAGCAGCCAAGAAGCAGGAGATACGCAGTATTTT
TRBV5-1	TRBD2	NA	TRBJ2-1	15	CASSFQRGWYNEQFF	TGCGCCAGCAGCTTTCAGCGGGGGTGGTACAATGAGCAGTTCTTC
TRBV10-3	NA	NA	TRBJ2-2	16	CAIRGPGSPEPGELFF	TGTGCCATCAGAGGACCGGGATCACCGGAGCCCGGGGAGCTGTTTTTT
TRBV10-3	TRBD1	NA	TRBJ1-3	16	CAISPDRGVSGNTIYF	TGTGCCATCAGTCCGGACAGGGGGGTATCTGGAAACACCATATATTTT
TRBV28	TRBD2	few	TRBJ2-1	15	CASRSGSGGSNEQFF	TGTGCCAGCAGATCTGGGAGCGGGGGGTCTAATGAGCAGTTCTTC
TRBV25-1	TRBD1	once	TRBJ2-1	15	CASSEGQGVHNEQFF	TGTGCCAGCAGTGAGGGACAGGGGGTTCACAATGAGCAGTTCTTC
TRBV5-1	TRBD1	once	TRBJ2-5	15	CASSLGQGRLETQYF	TGCGCCAGCAGCCTTGGACAGGGGAGGTTGGAGACCCAGTACTTC
TRBV24-1	NA	NA	TRBJ2-2	13	CATGRGNTGELFF	TGTGCCACCGGGCGGGGGAACACCGGGGAGCTGTTTTTT
TRBV7-2	TRBD2	NA	TRBJ2-2	18	CASSSRTSGGPNTGELFF	TGTGCCAGCAGCTCAAGGACTAGCGGGGGGCCGAACACCGGGGAGCTGTTTTTT
TRBV2	NA	NA	TRBJ1-2	14	CASSGSGAGYGYTF	TGTGCCAGCAGTGGTTCAGGGGCTGGGTATGGCTACACCTTC
TRBV28	NA	NA	TRBJ2-5	15	CASSLLGREQETQYF	TGTGCCAGCAGTTTATTGGGCAGGGAACAAGAGACCCAGTACTTC
TRBV19	NA	NA	TRBJ2-1	17	CASSKRLGGADYNEQFF	TGTGCCAGTAGTAAGCGACTTGGGGGGGCAGACTACAATGAGCAGTTCTTC
TRBV15	NA	NA	TRBJ2-1	17	CATSRDISLALNNEQFF	TGTGCCACCAGCAGAGATATTTCCCTAGCACTTAACAATGAGCAGTTCTTC
TRBV30	NA	NA	TRBJ1-4	14	CAWKQGYHNEKLFF	TGTGCCTGGAAGCAGGGCTATCATAATGAAAAACTGTTTTTT
TRBV2	TRBD1	NA	TRBJ1-1	13	CASSRDRAAEAFF	TGTGCCAGCAGTCGGGACAGGGCGGCTGAAGCTTTCTTT
TRBV6-5	NA	NA	TRBJ1-1	13	CASSYGSATEAFF	TGTGCCAGCAGTTACGGGAGTGCGACTGAAGCTTTCTTT